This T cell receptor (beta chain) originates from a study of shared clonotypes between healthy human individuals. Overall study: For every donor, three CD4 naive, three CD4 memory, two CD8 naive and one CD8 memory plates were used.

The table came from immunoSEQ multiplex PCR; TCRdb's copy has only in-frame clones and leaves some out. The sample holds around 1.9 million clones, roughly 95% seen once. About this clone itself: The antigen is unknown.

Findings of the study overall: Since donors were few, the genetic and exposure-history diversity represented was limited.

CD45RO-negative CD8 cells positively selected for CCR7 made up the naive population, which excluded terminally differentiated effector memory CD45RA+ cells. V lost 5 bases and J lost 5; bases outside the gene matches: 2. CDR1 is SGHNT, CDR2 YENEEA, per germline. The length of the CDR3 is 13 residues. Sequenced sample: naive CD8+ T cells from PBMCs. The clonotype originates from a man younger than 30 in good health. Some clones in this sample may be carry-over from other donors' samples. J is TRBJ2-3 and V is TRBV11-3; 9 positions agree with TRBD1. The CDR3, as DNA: TGTGCCAGCAGCAAGGACAGGGGAGATACGCAGTATTTT. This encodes CASSKDRGDTQYF.